The 21 T cell receptor beta chains below come from one sample, sequenced in a study of cytomegalovirus exposure and HLA in healthy donors. Researchers ran the PCR with 60 Vbeta and 13 Jbeta primers. Sequenced by immunoSEQ multiplex PCR; TCRdb stores in-frame clones only, minus some. The sample lists about 160,000 clones, 77% occurring once. The specimen sequenced was PBMCs. These receptors came from a young woman in good health and CMV-seronegative.

As concerns this clone: Other DNA sequences in the same sample also yield this CDR3. CDR3 coding DNA: TGCGCCAGCAGCTTGGCCTCAGGGAATCAGCCCCAGCATTTT. This translates into CASSLASGNQPQHF. The chain links TRBV5-1 to TRBJ1-5; a weak D match, TRBD1 (5 bases). V was pared by 0 bases and J by 4 bases, with 8 bases between. This CDR3 has 14 amino acids. The germline CDR1 and CDR2 sequences are SGHRS and YFSETQ.

This clone has more than one count but fewer than ten. The gene calls are TRBV19 and TRBJ1-2, with a possible D match to TRBD1 (6 bases). Trimming pared 7 bases from V and 4 bases from J, leaving 13 bases between. This CDR3 is built from 13 residues. The germline CDR1 and CDR2 sequences are LNHDA and SQIVND (reference sequence). Here the CDR3 reads CASKVQGIYGYTF. CDR3 DNA sequence: TGTGCCAGTAAGGTCCAGGGGATCTATGGCTACACCTTC.

J is TRBJ2-1 and V is TRBV14, with D tentatively TRBD1 (6 bases). The germline V gene encodes CDR1 SGHDN and CDR2 FVKESK. Trimming left V 3 bases short and J 1 base short, with 10 bases between. This CDR3 contains 15 residues. CDR3 sequence reads: CASSHGQSSYNEQFF. CDR3 nucleotides: TGTGCCAGCAGCCATGGACAGTCGTCCTACAATGAGCAGTTCTTC.

This chain connects TRBV19 to TRBJ1-2; tentatively, D is TRBD1 (6 bases). The CDR3 has 14 amino acids. The ends were cut back, 7 bases at V and 0 bases at J, with 12 bases in the middle. CDR1 is LNHDA and CDR2 is SQIVND in the germline V gene (reference sequence). CDR3 sequence: CASTLNRANYGYTF. In nucleotides, the CDR3 is TGTGCCAGTACCCTCAACAGGGCTAACTATGGCTACACCTTC.

V gene TRBV4-2 combines with J gene TRBJ2-7; D is undetermined. The CDR3 is 14 residues long. Per the germline V gene, CDR1 is LGHNA and CDR2 is YNFKEQ. Trimming shortened V by 3 bases and J by 1 base, and 10 bases separated the two germline ends. The CDR3 sequence: CASSHSAFSYEQYF. CDR3 in DNA: TGTGCCAGCAGCCACTCTGCGTTTTCCTACGAGCAGTACTTC.

The rearrangement uses TRBV9 and TRBJ2-1; 10 nucleotides match TRBD1. The ends lost 6 bases at V and 4 bases at J; junction bases unmatched: 13. Germline V gene sequence: CDR1 SGDLS, CDR2 YYNGEE. CDR3 length equals 17 residues. The CDR3 sequence is CASKNGPGQGSYNEQFF. The CDR3 DNA is TGTGCCAGCAAAAATGGGCCGGGACAGGGGTCATACAATGAGCAGTTCTTC.

The chain recombines TRBV27 with TRBJ1-1; TRBD1 is a possible D gene (5 bases). Between the trimmed V and J ends, which lost 7 bases and 4 bases, there was a span of 10 bases. This CDR3 spans 12 amino acids. Germline lookup yields CDR1 MNHEY and CDR2 SMNVEV (reference sequence). CDR3 nucleotide sequence: TGTGCCAGCAAAACAGGCGGCACTGAAGCTTTCTTT. Translating gives CASKTGGTEAFF.

The chain uses TRBV5-1 and TRBJ1-3; the D gene is possibly TRBD1 (5 bases). This CDR3 contains 16 residues. Germline assignment: CDR1 SGHRS and CDR2 YFSETQ. V was clipped by 1 base and J by 1 base, with 12 bases between them. CDR3 sequence (DNA): TGCGCCAGCAGCTTGTTTGGGGCTGCGTCTGGAAACACCATATATTTT. This codes for CASSLFGAASGNTIYF.

The chain is built from TRBV14 and TRBJ2-1; 10 bases fit TRBD2. This CDR3 comprises 18 residues. In germline, CDR1 is SGHDN, CDR2 FVKESK. With V trimmed by 1 base and J by 3 bases, 9 bases remained unmatched. As DNA, the CDR3 is TGTGCCAGCAGCCAAGGAGCGGGAGGGGTGTTGTACTACAATGAGCAGTTCTTC. Amino acid sequence: CASSQGAGGVLYYNEQFF.

V and J are TRBV11-2 and TRBJ2-7, with D perhaps matching TRBD1 (6 bases). The germline V gene encodes CDR1 SGHAT and CDR2 FQNNGV. Trimming stripped 0 bases from V and 3 bases from J, with 27 bases between. This CDR3 is 20 amino acids long. The CDR3 DNA reads as TGTGCCAGCAGCTTAGAAGCCCGACAGGTAGCCTACCTCTCTCTCTACGAGCAGTACTTC. The encoded protein is CASSLEARQVAYLSLYEQYF.

V is TRBV5-4 and J is TRBJ2-1; 7 bases fit TRBD2. This CDR3 has 16 amino acids. Germline V gives CDR1 SGHNT, CDR2 YYREEE (reference sequence). V shed 4 bases and J 7 bases; nucleotides not matched to a gene: 14. CDR3 in DNA: TGTGCCAGCAGCCCTGGGGGAGGGTCCTCTCTGAATGAGCAGTTCTTC. Amino acids: CASSPGGGSSLNEQFF.

This rearrangement joins TRBV18 to TRBJ1-1; the D gene is possibly TRBD1 (5 bases). This CDR3 region has 15 residues. The germline gives CDR1 KGHSH, CDR2 LQKENI. V was cut by 3 bases and J by 0 bases, with 11 bases left in between. The CDR3 is CASSPGGHLNTEAFF. CDR3 DNA sequence: TGTGCCAGCTCACCGGGAGGACACCTGAACACTGAAGCTTTCTTT. Full variable domain (remainder filled in from reference TRBV18 and TRBJ1-1): NAGVMQNPRHLVRRRGQEARLRCSPMKGHSHVYWYRQLPEEGLKFMVYLQKENIIDESGMPKERFSAEFPKEGPSILRIQQVVRGDSAAYFCASSPGGHLNTEAFFGQGTRLTVV.

The chain carries TRBV27 and TRBJ2-7; the match to TRBD2 covers 9 bases. Trimming cost V 7 bases and J 5 bases; bases outside gene matches: 6. The CDR3 contains 13 residues. Germline V gene lookup returns CDR1 MNHEY and CDR2 SMNVEV (reference sequence). CDR3 region: CASKLAGSDEQYF. The DNA for the CDR3 is TGTGCCAGCAAGCTAGCGGGGTCGGACGAGCAGTACTTC.

The CDR3 sequence: CASSQSGSMDTQYF. The CDR3 nucleotides read TGTGCCAGCAGCCAGAGCGGGTCCATGGATACGCAGTATTTT. The chain recombines TRBV7-9 with TRBJ2-3; the D gene is possibly TRBD2 (6 bases). Looked up from germline, CDR1 is SEHNR and CDR2 is FQNEAQ (reference sequence). V was cut by 5 bases and J by 6 bases, with 15 bases left in between. The CDR3 spans 14 residues.

The chain couples TRBV7-9 to TRBJ1-5, with a weak D call TRBD1 (6 bases). The V end was cut by 3 bases, the J end by 1 base, with 7 bases between. The CDR3 has 14 residues. Looked up from germline, CDR1 is SEHNR and CDR2 is FQNEAQ (reference sequence). The CDR3 loop is CASSFQGSNQPQHF. CDR3 DNA: TGTGCCAGCAGCTTTCAGGGGAGCAATCAGCCCCAGCATTTT. Together with reference TRBV7-9 and TRBJ1-5, the CDR3 gives the full variable domain: DTGVSQNPRHKITKRGQNVTFRCDPISEHNRLYWYRQTLGQGPEFLTYFQNEAQLEKSRLLSDRFSAERPKGSFSTLEIQRTEQGDSAMYLCASSFQGSNQPQHFGDGTRLSIL.

This clone was seen a few times. This rearrangement joins TRBV5-4 to TRBJ2-2, with 9 positions matching TRBD1. CDR1 is SGHNT, CDR2 YYREEE, per germline (reference sequence). The length of the CDR3 is 13 residues. V gave up 2 bases and J gave up 9 bases; unmatched junction bases: 2. The CDR3 spells CASSFTGGRELFF. CDR3 coding DNA: TGTGCCAGCAGCTTTACAGGGGGCCGGGAGCTGTTTTTT.

The V and J genes are TRBV27 and TRBJ1-6; D is ambiguous. The CDR3 sequence is 14 residues long. Germline V CDR1 and CDR2: MNHEY, SMNVEV (reference sequence). V lost 1 base and J 9 bases, leaving 10 bases between the germline ends. Written as DNA, the CDR3 is TGTGCCAGCAGTTTATTGCCGTACACTTCACCCCTCCACTTT. Translated: CASSLLPYTSPLHF.

This chain connects TRBV5-1 to TRBJ2-5; 11 bases align to TRBD1. The CDR3 length is 14 residues. Germline assignment: CDR1 SGHRS and CDR2 YFSETQ. V shed 3 bases, J shed 5 bases, and the junction held 3 bases outside the gene matches. CDR3 sequence: CASSYGQGAETQYF. In DNA, the CDR3 is TGCGCCAGCAGCTACGGACAGGGGGCGGAGACCCAGTACTTC.

This clone was detected a few times. This chain links TRBV5-5 with TRBJ2-3, with 7 bases lining up with TRBD2. V lost 0 bases to trimming and J lost 2 bases; unmatched junction nucleotides: 3. The CDR3 totals 15 residues. Germline CDR1 SGHKS, CDR2 YYEKEE (reference sequence). The CDR3 DNA follows: TGTGCCAGCAGCTTGGTAGCGGGCTACACAGATACGCAGTATTTT. Residues: CASSLVAGYTDTQYF. Together with reference TRBV5-5 and TRBJ2-3, the CDR3 gives the full variable domain: DAGVTQSPTHLIKTRGQQVTLRCSPISGHKSVSWYQQVLGQGPQFIFQYYEKEERGRGNFPDRFSARQFPNYSSELNVNALLLGDSALYLCASSLVAGYTDTQYFGPGTRLTVL.

The chain recombines TRBV29-1 with TRBJ2-5; TRBD2 matches at 9 bases. Germline V gene sequence: CDR1 SQVTM, CDR2 ANQGSEA. The CDR3 consists of 14 residues. V gave up 3 bases and J gave up 3 bases; unmatched junction bases: 5. CDR3 sequence (DNA): TGCAGCGTTGAGGGTAGCGGGGGTGAAGAGACCCAGTACTTC. This codes for CSVEGSGGEETQYF.

The chain combines TRBV7-8 with TRBJ2-7; TRBD1 agrees at 10 bases. Trimming cost V 3 bases and J 0 bases; bases outside gene matches: 5. The CDR3 extends over 16 amino acids. The V gene's germline CDR1 is SGHVS and CDR2 FQNEAQ. The DNA of the CDR3 is TGTGCCAGCAGCTTTGGGACAGGGGCGTCCTCCTACGAGCAGTACTTC. Residues: CASSFGTGASSYEQYF.